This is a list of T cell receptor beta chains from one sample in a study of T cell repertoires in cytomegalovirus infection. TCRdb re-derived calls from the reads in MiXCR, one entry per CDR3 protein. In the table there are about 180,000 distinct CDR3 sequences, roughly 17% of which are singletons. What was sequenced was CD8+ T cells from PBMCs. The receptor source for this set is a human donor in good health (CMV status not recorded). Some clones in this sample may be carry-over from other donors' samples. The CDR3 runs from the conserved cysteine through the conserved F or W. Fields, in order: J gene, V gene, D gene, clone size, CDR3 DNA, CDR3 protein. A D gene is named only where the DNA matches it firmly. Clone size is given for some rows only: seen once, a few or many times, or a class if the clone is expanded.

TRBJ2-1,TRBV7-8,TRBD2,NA,TGTGCCAGCAGCTCCTCACCCGGGACTAGCGGGGGGTGGGATGAGCAGTTCTTC,CASSSSPGTSGGWDEQFF
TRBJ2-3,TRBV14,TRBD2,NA,TGTGCCAGCAGCCAAGATTCTTTCGCTAGCGGGGGCCCACGCACAGATACGCAGTATTTT,CASSQDSFASGGPRTDTQYF
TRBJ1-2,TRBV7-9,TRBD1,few,TGTGCCAGCAGCCTGGGGACAGGGGTACATGGCTACACCTTC,CASSLGTGVHGYTF
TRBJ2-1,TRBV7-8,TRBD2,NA,TGTGCCAGCTCCCATTCATGGGGAGGGAGGAATGAGCAGTTCTTC,CASSHSWGGRNEQFF
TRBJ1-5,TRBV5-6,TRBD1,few,TGTGCCAGCAGCTTGGGACAGGGAATTCAGCCCCAGCATTTT,CASSLGQGIQPQHF
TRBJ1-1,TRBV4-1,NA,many,TGCGCCAGCAGCCAAGATGAACGTTCGAACACTGAAGCTTTCTTT,CASSQDERSNTEAFF
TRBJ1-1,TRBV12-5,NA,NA,TGTGCTAGTGTCTCGAACACTGAAGCTTTCTTT,CASVSNTEAFF
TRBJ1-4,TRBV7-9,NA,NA,TGTGCCAGCAGCTGGGGGCACGAGACTAATGAAAAACTGTTTTTT,CASSWGHETNEKLFF
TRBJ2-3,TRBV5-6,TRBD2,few,TGTGCCAGCAGCCCCGAGCGGGGGCGCACAGATACGCAGTATTTT,CASSPERGRTDTQYF
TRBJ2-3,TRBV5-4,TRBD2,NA,TGTGCCAGCAGCTTGGCGGGGGGGGCGACAGATACGCAGTATTTT,CASSLAGGATDTQYF
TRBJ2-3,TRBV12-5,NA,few,TGTGCTAGTGGTCCCCTCGTATTAGGGGATAGCACAGATACGCAGTATTTT,CASGPLVLGDSTDTQYF
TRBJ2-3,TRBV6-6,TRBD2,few,TGTGCCAGCAGTTACTCGGGGATTAGCGGGTTTAGCACAGATACGCAGTATTTT,CASSYSGISGFSTDTQYF
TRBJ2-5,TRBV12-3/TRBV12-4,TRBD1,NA,TGTGCCAGCAGTTTAGAGGCAGGGGGCGTAGAGACCCAGTACTTC,CASSLEAGGVETQYF
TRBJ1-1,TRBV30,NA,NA,TGTGCCTGGAAATACGGACGGACTGAAGCTTTCTTT,CAWKYGRTEAFF
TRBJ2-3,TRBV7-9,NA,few,TGTGCCAGCAGCTTACCGGGACTCAGCACAGATACGCAGTATTTT,CASSLPGLSTDTQYF
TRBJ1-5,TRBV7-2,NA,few,TGTGCCAGCAGCTCGGACCCCGGTTGGAATCAGCCCCAGCATTTT,CASSSDPGWNQPQHF
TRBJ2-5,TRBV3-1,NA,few,TGTGCCAGCAGCCAACCCCAGACTAAGACCCAGTACTTC,CASSQPQTKTQYF
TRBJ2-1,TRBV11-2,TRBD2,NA,TGTGCCAGCAGAGCGGGGGGCACCGAGTGGGAGCAGTTCTTC,CASRAGGTEWEQFF
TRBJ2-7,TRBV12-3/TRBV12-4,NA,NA,TGTGCCAGCAGTTTAATAGGGGAGGTGCAGTACTTC,CASSLIGEVQYF
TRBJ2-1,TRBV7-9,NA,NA,TGTGCCAGCAGGTCCACCGGGCTTCCCAAAAGGGACTCCTACAATGAGCAGTTCTTC,CASRSTGLPKRDSYNEQFF
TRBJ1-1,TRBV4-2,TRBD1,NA,TGTGCCAGCAGCCCCTTCGGGACAGGGGAGTACACTGAAGCTTTCTTT,CASSPFGTGEYTEAFF
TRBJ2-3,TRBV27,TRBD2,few,TGTGCCAGCGGGACTAGCGGGGGACGGCGCGCAGATACGCAGTATTTT,CASGTSGGRRADTQYF
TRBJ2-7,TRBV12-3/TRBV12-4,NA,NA,TGTGCCAGCAGATCCAGCCAGACAGAGAACTCCTACGAGCAGTACTTC,CASRSSQTENSYEQYF
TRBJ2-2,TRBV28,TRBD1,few,TGTGCCAGCAGATCCCGGGACAGGGTCACCGGGGAGCTGTTTTTT,CASRSRDRVTGELFF
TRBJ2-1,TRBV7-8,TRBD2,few,TGTGCCAGCAGCTATCTAGCGGGGAACAATGAGCAGTTCTTC,CASSYLAGNNEQFF
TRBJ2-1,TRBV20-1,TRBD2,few,TGCAGTGCTAGAGGATCTAGCGGGGACCACAATGAGCAGTTCTTC,CSARGSSGDHNEQFF
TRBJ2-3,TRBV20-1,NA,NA,TGCAGTGCTGGGGGGCCCGGGACTCTTACCTTTACGCAGTATTTT,CSAGGPGTLTFTQYF
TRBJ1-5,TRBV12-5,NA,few,TGTGCTAGTGGTTTCGGGGTATTCCAGCCCCAGCATTTT,CASGFGVFQPQHF
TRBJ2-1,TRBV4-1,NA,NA,TGCGCCAGCAGCCAAACCCTAGTGAACGATGAGCAGTTCTTC,CASSQTLVNDEQFF
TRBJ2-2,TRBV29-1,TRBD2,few,TGCAGCGCCCTTCTAGCGGGGGGCTACACCGGGGAGCTGTTTTTT,CSALLAGGYTGELFF
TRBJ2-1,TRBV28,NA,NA,TGTGCCACCGCTTATGGGGTTCCTAATGAGCAGTTCTTC,CATAYGVPNEQFF
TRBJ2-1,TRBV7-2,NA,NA,TGTGCCAGCAGTCGACCCTCGGGGCTCTACAATGAGCAGTTCTTC,CASSRPSGLYNEQFF
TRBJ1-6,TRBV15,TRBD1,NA,TGTGCCACCAGCAGAGATACCATACAGGGGGTTGTCTCAGGGTCACCCCTCCACTTT,CATSRDTIQGVVSGSPLHF
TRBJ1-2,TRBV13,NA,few,TGTGCCAGCAGCTTCGCGGACAGCACTAACTATGGCTACACCTTC,CASSFADSTNYGYTF
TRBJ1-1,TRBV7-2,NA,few,TGTGCCAGCAGCTACGGGACGTCTAGCACTGAAGCTTTCTTT,CASSYGTSSTEAFF
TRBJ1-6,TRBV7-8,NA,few,TGTGCCAGCAGCTTAGCGTGGAGCTCCTATAATTCACCCCTCCACTTT,CASSLAWSSYNSPLHF
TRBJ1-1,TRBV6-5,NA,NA,TGTGCCCGCAGTTACTCCAGGGGCTTGTCGACTGAAGCTTTCTTT,CARSYSRGLSTEAFF
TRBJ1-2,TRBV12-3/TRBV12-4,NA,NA,TGTGCCAGCAGCCCCGGAGGGTATTATACAGGTTCGGAAGGCTATGGCTACACCTTC,CASSPGGYYTGSEGYGYTF
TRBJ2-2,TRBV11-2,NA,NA,TGTGCCAGCAGCTCCAGCCGGGCGAACACCGGGGAGCTGTTTTTT,CASSSSRANTGELFF
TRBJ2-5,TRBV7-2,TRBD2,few,TGTGCCAGCAGCTTGCGGGGGGGAACGACCCGAGAGACCCAGTACTTC,CASSLRGGTTRETQYF
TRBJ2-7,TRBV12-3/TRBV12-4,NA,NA,TGTGCCAGCAGTTTCGGGGCACAGCCCTACGAGCAGTACTTC,CASSFGAQPYEQYF
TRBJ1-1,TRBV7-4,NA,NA,TGTGCCAGCAGCCATCTTTTAGGGGCTAACACTGAAGCTTTCTTT,CASSHLLGANTEAFF
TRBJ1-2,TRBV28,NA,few,TGTGCCAGCAGTTTATCTCTCCGCTCAGGGGATGGCTACACCTTC,CASSLSLRSGDGYTF
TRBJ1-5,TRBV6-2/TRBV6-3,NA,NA,TGTGCCAGCAGTTCCGGGGATTACACAGCCACAAATCAGCCCCAGCATTTT,CASSSGDYTATNQPQHF
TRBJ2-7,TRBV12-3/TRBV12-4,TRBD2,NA,TGTGCCAGCAGTTTTGGCGGGGGGGTCTACGAGCAGTACTTC,CASSFGGGVYEQYF
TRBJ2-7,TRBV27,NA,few,TGTGCCAGCAGTTCCTCCGGGCGAGAGCAGTACTTC,CASSSSGREQYF
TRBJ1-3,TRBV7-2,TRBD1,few,TGTGCCAGCAGCTTAGCAGGGGGCGAGGCCGGAAACACCATATATTTT,CASSLAGGEAGNTIYF
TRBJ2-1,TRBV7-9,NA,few,TGTGCCAGCAACGACGGGACCAGAAGGGACAATGAGCAGTTCTTC,CASNDGTRRDNEQFF
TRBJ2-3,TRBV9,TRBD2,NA,TGTGCCAGCAGCGGGTTTAGCGGGGGGGCAACAGATACGCAGTATTTT,CASSGFSGGATDTQYF
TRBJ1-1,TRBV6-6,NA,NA,TGTGCCAGCAGTTACTCCCGGGGGGGAGCCGCTGAAGCTTTCTTT,CASSYSRGGAAEAFF
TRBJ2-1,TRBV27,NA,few,TGTGCCAGCAAAGACGGGACGGGGTACAATGAGCAGTTCTTC,CASKDGTGYNEQFF
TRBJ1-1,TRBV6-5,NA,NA,TGTGCCAGCAAATTAGGTTTCATCACTGAAGCTTTCTTT,CASKLGFITEAFF
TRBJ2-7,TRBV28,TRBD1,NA,TGTGCCAGCAGTGTCGGGACAGCTACCTACGAGCAGTACTTC,CASSVGTATYEQYF
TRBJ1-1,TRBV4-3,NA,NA,TGCGCCAGCAGCCAAGACCGTGGAGATGGGGACGCTTTCTTT,CASSQDRGDGDAFF
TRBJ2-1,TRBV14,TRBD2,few,TGTGCCAGCAGCCAGACGGGGGGGGCGCACAATGAGCAGTTCTTC,CASSQTGGAHNEQFF